These 23 T cell receptor beta chains were sequenced from one sample in a study of T cells in Graves' hyperthyroidism and ophthalmopathy. RNA transcripts provided the source from which TCR beta CDR3 regions were amplified. A set of HTBI primers served as the primers for a first-round RT-PCR of the TCR CDR3. From the multiplex PCR reads, TCRdb called clonotypes with MiXCR, one entry per CDR3 protein. The sample consists of 300,000 to 400,000 distinct CDR3 sequences, 21% of them appearing once. Sequenced material: blood. The receptor set was obtained from a woman between 50 and 59 years old with Graves' hyperthyroidism.

The V call is TRBV12-3 or TRBV12-4, the J call TRBJ1-4, with no clear D. V shed 3 bases and J shed 8 bases, with 16 bases lying between them. The CDR3 is made up of 15 amino acids. The CDR3 nucleotides read TGTGCCAGCAGTTTCTATCCGGACGGGGAAGAAAAACTGTTTTTT. Translation: CASSFYPDGEEKLFF.

The chain recombines TRBV7-2 with TRBJ1-1, with D hard to call. Trimming stripped 5 bases from V and 1 base from J, with 14 bases between. The CDR3 loop spans 15 amino acids. Looked up from germline, CDR1 is SGHTA and CDR2 is FQGNSA. In DNA form, the CDR3 reads TGTGCCAGCAGCCCTTCTGGCCTCTCGAACACTGAAGCTTTCTTT. This sequence encodes CASSPSGLSNTEAFF.

V usage is TRBV15 and J usage is TRBJ2-3, with TRBD2 matching 12 bases. The V gene end was trimmed by 5 bases and the J gene end by 3 bases; junction bases not matched to a gene: 6. From germline, CDR1 is LNHNV and CDR2 YYDKDF (reference sequence). The CDR3 contains 16 residues. The CDR3 coding sequence is TGTGCCACCAGCTCACGACTAGCGGGAGTAACAGATACGCAGTATTTT. This gives the protein CATSSRLAGVTDTQYF.

This chain joins TRBV30 and TRBJ2-2, with 10 positions matching TRBD1. V shed 2 bases, J shed 3 bases, and the junction held 3 bases outside the gene matches. The germline V gene has CDR1 GTSNPN and CDR2 SVGIG (reference sequence). The CDR3 loop spans 15 amino acids. CDR3 bases: TGTGCCTGGAGTCCTGGGACAGGGGACACCGGGGAGCTGTTTTTT. Its translation is CAWSPGTGDTGELFF.

This clonotype was seen repeatedly, ten times or more. The chain employs TRBV28 and TRBJ2-7; no reliable D call. This CDR3 has 15 residues. CDR1 and CDR2 (germline): MDHEN, SYDVKM. The V end was cut by 5 bases, the J end by 3 bases, with 17 bases between. CDR3 nucleotides: TGTGCCAGCAGTCCCGAAAGCCAGAGTAACTACGAGCAGTACTTC. This sequence encodes CASSPESQSNYEQYF.

The chain combines TRBV10-3 with TRBJ2-5; unclear D gene. The CDR3 extends over 11 amino acids. Germline V gene lookup returns CDR1 ENHRY and CDR2 SYGVKD. The V gene lost 7 bases and the J gene lost 5 bases, with 8 bases spanning the gap. The CDR3 spells CAITRRETQYF. For the CDR3, the DNA is TGTGCCATCACCAGGCGCGAGACCCAGTACTTC.

This chain links TRBV20-1 with TRBJ2-6; D is undetermined. This CDR3 is 15 amino acids long. Trimming removed 3 bases at V and 0 bases at J, with 9 bases between. Per the germline V gene, CDR1 is DFQATT and CDR2 is SNEGSKA (reference sequence). The CDR3 bases are TGCAGTGCTAGGACCTGGGGCTCTGGGGCCAACGTCCTGACTTTC. It encodes CSARTWGSGANVLTF.

This chain uses TRBV5-1 with TRBJ2-7; D gene ambiguous. The germline V gene encodes CDR1 SGHRS and CDR2 YFSETQ. The V end was cut by 4 bases, the J end by 1 base, with 18 bases between. The CDR3 consists of 16 residues. In DNA, the CDR3 is TGCGCCAGCAGCATGGCGGAACGGACCCTATCCTACGAGCAGTACTTC. This encodes CASSMAERTLSYEQYF.

Many counts were recorded for this clonotype. A read error may produce the germline difference seen at one junction end. The chain is built from TRBV5-1 and TRBJ1-1, with a weak D call TRBD1 (6 bases). The CDR3 has 14 residues. Per the germline V gene, CDR1 is SGHRS and CDR2 is YFSETQ. The CDR3 loop is CASSLVGGGTEAFF. CDR3 nucleotides: TGTGCCAGCAGTTTAGTAGGGGGTGGGACTGAAGCTTTCTTT.

This clonotype was detected many times. The chain carries TRBV7-2 and TRBJ2-1, with 10 bases fitting TRBD2. The ends lost 5 bases at V and 9 bases at J; junction bases unmatched: 13. CDR1 is SGHTA and CDR2 is FQGNSA in the germline V gene. CDR3 length: 16 amino acids. The CDR3: CASSPTWTSGGGEQFF. The CDR3 DNA follows: TGTGCCAGCAGCCCAACCTGGACTAGCGGAGGGGGTGAGCAGTTCTTC.

Many counts were recorded for this clonotype. V usage is TRBV28 and J usage is TRBJ1-5; maybe TRBD1 (5 bases). Germline V gene data show CDR1 as MDHEN and CDR2 as SYDVKM. Trimming removed 1 base from V and 4 bases from J, with 8 bases in between. This CDR3 is 14 amino acids long. CDR3 sequence: CASSLFRVNQPQHF. The CDR3, as DNA: TGTGCCAGCAGTTTATTCAGGGTTAATCAGCCCCAGCATTTT.

Here the CDR3 DNA reads TGCAGTGCTAGTCCCCTAGCGGGAGCCCGCACAGATACGCAGTATTTT. Its translation: CSASPLAGARTDTQYF. The chain carries TRBV20-1 and TRBJ2-3, with TRBD2 matching over 10 bases. Germline V gene sequence: CDR1 DFQATT, CDR2 SNEGSKA (reference sequence). The CDR3 consists of 16 residues. V shed 3 bases and J 1 base; nucleotides not matched to a gene: 7.

This clonotype was observed a handful of times. This chain joins TRBV9 and TRBJ2-7, with 10 bases matching TRBD1. The CDR3 has 15 residues. J lost 4 bases, V lost 4 bases, and 8 bases had no gene match. Germline V CDR1 and CDR2: SGDLS, YYNGEE. CDR3 amino acids: CASSLDGDRGYEQYF. The CDR3 DNA reads TGTGCCAGCAGCCTCGATGGGGACAGGGGTTACGAGCAGTACTTC.

Points on this clonotype: A much bigger clone sits one base away, suggesting this may be a read error. This rearrangement joins TRBV28 to TRBJ1-5; TRBD1 aligns across 8 bases. Germline CDR1 MDHEN, CDR2 SYDVKM. Losses at the gene ends were 4 bases for V and 5 bases for J; bases not matched to a gene: 7. The CDR3 is 15 amino acids. CDR3 nucleotides: TGTGCCAGCAGTTCAGGGGGCGCGGTGGATCAGCCCCAGCATTTT. Amino acids: CASSSGGAVDQPQHF.

This clonotype was detected a few times. The CDR3 nucleotides are TGTGCCAGCAGCTCACCCCTACTCGGGTCCCCCTACAATGAGCAGTTCTTC. Translated, it gives CASSSPLLGSPYNEQFF. The chain is built from TRBV7-9 and TRBJ2-1; D call uncertain. From germline, CDR1 is SEHNR and CDR2 FQNEAQ (reference sequence). The CDR3 sequence is 17 residues long. The V end lost 4 bases, the J end lost 2 bases, and 18 bases lay between the germline ends.

This clonotype was detected only a few times. V and J are TRBV5-1 and TRBJ2-7; D might be TRBD1 (5 bases). The length of the CDR3 is 13 residues. V lost 2 bases and J lost 5, with 11 bases in between. Germline CDR1 SGHRS, CDR2 YFSETQ. The CDR3 loop reads CASSFQGSHEQYF. CDR3 nucleotides: TGCGCCAGCAGCTTTCAGGGAAGCCACGAGCAGTACTTC. The variable domain in full, with the rest retrieved from reference TRBV5-1 and TRBJ2-7, is KAGVTQTPRYLIKTRGQQVTLSCSPISGHRSVSWYQQTPGQGLQFLFEYFSETQRNKGNFPGRFSGRQFSNSRSEMNVSTLELGDSALYLCASSFQGSHEQYFGPGTRLTVT.

The chain recombines TRBV27 with TRBJ2-5, with a possible D match to TRBD2 (6 bases). Trimming took off 6 bases at V and 5 bases at J, with 22 bases between the two ends. The CDR3 is 16 amino acids. Germline CDR1 MNHEY, CDR2 SMNVEV (reference sequence). The CDR3 is CASRFLTEGAGETQYF. CDR3 coding DNA: TGTGCCAGCAGATTCCTGACGGAGGGTGCTGGGGAGACCCAGTACTTC.

The rearrangement joins TRBV7-8 to TRBJ2-7, with D unclear. The V end lost 3 bases, the J end lost 0 bases, and 12 bases lay between the germline ends. The CDR3 runs 15 residues. Germline CDR1 and CDR2: SGHVS and FQNEAQ. CDR3 in DNA: TGTGCCAGCAGCTTTGAACAGTCCAACTCCTACGAGCAGTACTTC. Encoded protein: CASSFEQSNSYEQYF.

This clonotype was picked up many times. This rearrangement joins TRBV12-3 or TRBV12-4 to TRBJ1-1, with D unresolved. The CDR3 sequence is 14 residues long. Trimming left V 7 bases short and J 0 bases short, with 12 bases between. This chain's CDR3 is CASNVKRVNTEAFF. The CDR3 DNA reads as TGTGCCAGCAACGTTAAAAGGGTGAACACTGAAGCTTTCTTT.

This chain connects TRBV12-3 or TRBV12-4 to TRBJ1-5, with 7 nucleotides matching TRBD1. The CDR3 consists of 13 residues. V lost 6 bases to trimming and J lost 7 bases; unmatched junction nucleotides: 6. DNA of the CDR3: TGTGCCAGCAGCTTGACAGGGCGACAGCCCCAGCATTTT. Translation gives CASSLTGRQPQHF.

The chain recombines TRBV6-1 with TRBJ2-7; the match to TRBD1 covers 7 bases. The germline V gene encodes CDR1 MNHNS and CDR2 SASEGT. The junction had 2 bases not matched to a gene; V was cut back by 0 bases and J by 0 bases. There are 15 residues in the CDR3. CDR3 sequence: CASSEAGDSSYEQYF. CDR3 nucleotide sequence: TGTGCCAGCAGTGAAGCTGGGGACAGCTCCTACGAGCAGTACTTC.

A few counts support this clonotype. This chain joins TRBV20-1 and TRBJ1-2, with a possible D match to TRBD1 (6 bases). CDR1 and CDR2 (germline): DFQATT, SNEGSKA (reference sequence). Trimming stripped 0 bases from V and 6 bases from J, with 14 bases between. The CDR3 is 14 residues long. Written as DNA, the CDR3 is TGCAGTGCTAGAGATATACGGGGGGCGGATGGCTACACCTTC. Translating it yields CSARDIRGADGYTF.

This clonotype occurred many times. V and J are TRBV3-1 and TRBJ2-1, with 7 positions matching TRBD1. Looked up from germline, CDR1 is LGHDT and CDR2 is YNNKEL (reference sequence). The CDR3 is 15 amino acids. Trimming at V came to 4 bases and at J to 6 bases, leaving 9 bases not matched to a gene. DNA for the CDR3: TGTGCCAGCAGCCTTGAGGGGGCAGGAGTCAATGAGCAGTTCTTC. Its protein is CASSLEGAGVNEQFF.